These 22 T cell receptor beta chains share one sample of origin, sequenced in a study of OX40 agonist ivuxolimab in advanced cancers. The table came from immunoSEQ multiplex PCR; TCRdb's copy has only in-frame clones and leaves some out. The repertoire holds more than 45,000 clones, with 85% to 90% as singletons. This material consisted of CD4+ or CD8+ T cells sorted from blood, taken in a trial of the OX40 agonist ivuxolimab. The receptors originated from an adult with an advanced solid tumor such as melanoma, head and neck, liver or kidney cancer.

The V call is TRBV2, the J call TRBJ1-2; 11 bases agree with TRBD1. Trimming cost V 8 bases and J 8 bases; bases outside gene matches: 4. The length of the CDR3 is 12 residues. The germline V gene has CDR1 SNHLY and CDR2 FYNNEI. The CDR3 DNA is TGTGCCAGCTGGGGACAGGGGGAGGGCTACACCTTC. This codes for CASWGQGEGYTF. Complete variable domain (other parts from reference TRBV2 and TRBJ1-2): EPEVTQTPSHQVTQMGQEVILRCVPISNHLYFYWYRQILGQKVEFLVSFYNNEISEKSEIFDDQFSVERPDGSNFTLKIRSTKLEDSAMYFCASWGQGEGYTFGSGTRLTVV.

This chain uses TRBV6-6 with TRBJ1-5; 7 bases are shared with TRBD1. The CDR3 runs to 16 residues. Trimming removed 1 base from V and 5 bases from J; junction bases left unmatched: 8. Germline lookup yields CDR1 MNHNY and CDR2 SVGAGI (reference sequence). The DNA of the CDR3 is TGTGCCAGCAGTTACTTTGTCGGGACAGCAGATCAGCCCCAGCATTTT. It specifies CASSYFVGTADQPQHF.

CDR3 protein: CASSQGPQNSPLHF. CDR3 nucleotides: TGCGCCAGCAGCCAAGGACCGCAGAATTCACCCCTCCACTTT. V and J are TRBV4-3 and TRBJ1-6; D call uncertain. Germline lookup yields CDR1 LGHNA and CDR2 YSLEER. The CDR3 totals 14 residues. The V end was cut by 1 base, the J end by 7 bases, with 8 bases between.

The chain joins TRBV29-1 to TRBJ1-5; D gene unclear. V dropped 6 bases and J dropped 2 bases, with 11 bases sitting between them. Germline V gene data show CDR1 as SQVTM and CDR2 as ANQGSEA. The CDR3 spans 13 residues. The CDR3 reads CSVELGGNQPQHF. DNA for the CDR3: TGCAGCGTGGAATTGGGTGGCAATCAGCCCCAGCATTTT.

The V gene is TRBV7-9, the J gene TRBJ1-1; D is perhaps TRBD1 (6 bases). Trimming stripped 5 bases from V and 1 base from J, with 11 bases between. Germline V gene sequence: CDR1 SEHNR, CDR2 FQNEAQ (reference sequence). The length of the CDR3 is 14 residues. The CDR3 here is CASSPTRGNTEAFF. CDR3 coding DNA: TGTGCCAGCAGCCCCACCAGGGGGAACACTGAAGCTTTCTTT.

Only one count was recorded for this clone. J is TRBJ2-7 and V is TRBV6-5; the match to TRBD1 covers 9 bases. Germline loops: CDR1 MNHEY, CDR2 SVGAGI. The CDR3 consists of 15 residues. Trimming cost V 8 bases and J 2 bases; bases outside gene matches: 10. CDR3 sequence reads: CASHTIRDRAYEQYF. The CDR3 DNA reads as TGTGCCAGCCATACCATCCGGGACAGGGCCTACGAGCAGTACTTC.

V and J are TRBV6-4 and TRBJ1-1, with D perhaps matching TRBD1 (6 bases). V lost 7 bases, J lost 1 base, and 10 bases lay in between. CDR3 length equals 13 residues. Looked up from germline, CDR1 is MRHNA and CDR2 is SNTAGT. The CDR3 here is CASIQGWNTEAFF. CDR3 nucleotide sequence: TGTGCCAGCATTCAGGGGTGGAACACTGAAGCTTTCTTT.

This chain connects TRBV29-1 to TRBJ2-1, with D hard to call. Germline assignment: CDR1 SQVTM and CDR2 ANQGSEA. The CDR3 runs 11 residues. Trimming took 5 bases from V and 5 from J, leaving 7 bases between them. The CDR3 loop is CSVRRNNEQFF. Written as DNA, the CDR3 is TGCAGCGTTCGACGGAACAATGAGCAGTTCTTC.

This clone was found once. The chain carries TRBV6-6 and TRBJ1-1, with unresolved D. V was clipped by 6 bases and J by 3 bases, with 17 bases between them. CDR1 MNHNY and CDR2 SVGAGI come from the germline V gene (reference sequence). The CDR3 has 15 residues. CDR3 DNA: TGTGCCAGCAGCCTACCGGGCCGGGAGGACACTGAAGCTTTCTTT. This translates into CASSLPGREDTEAFF.

In DNA form, the CDR3 reads TGCGCCAGCAGAACGGATCCGGGACTTATTAATGAAAAACTGTTTTTT. Its protein product is CASRTDPGLINEKLFF. The chain joins TRBV5-1 to TRBJ1-4; perhaps TRBD1 as D (5 bases). Trimming shortened V by 5 bases and J by 4 bases, and 18 bases separated the two germline ends. The CDR3 totals 16 residues. From germline, CDR1 is SGHRS and CDR2 YFSETQ.

The chain carries TRBV4-2 and TRBJ1-4, with 8 bases lining up with TRBD1. In germline, CDR1 is LGHNA, CDR2 YNFKEQ. V lost 3 bases and J lost 9; bases outside the gene matches: 9. The CDR3 is 15 amino acids. In DNA, the CDR3 is TGTGCCAGCAGCCATATACAGGGGGAACAGCAAAAACTGTTTTTT. Translation: CASSHIQGEQQKLFF.

The genes are TRBV5-1 and TRBJ1-4; 11 nucleotides agree with TRBD1. V trimming: 0 bases; J trimming: 0 bases; junction bases outside the gene matches: 4. The germline V gene encodes CDR1 SGHRS and CDR2 YFSETQ. The CDR3 is 18 residues long. The CDR3 protein is CASSLVGTGGPTNEKLFF. The DNA of the CDR3 is TGCGCCAGCAGCTTGGTTGGGACAGGGGGGCCAACTAATGAAAAACTGTTTTTT.

This sequence joins TRBV2 and TRBJ2-7; weak D call: TRBD2 (5 bases). The germline V and J ends were trimmed by 5 bases and 2 bases, with 13 bases remaining between them. This CDR3 region has 14 residues. Germline V gene data show CDR1 as SNHLY and CDR2 as FYNNEI. The DNA for the CDR3 is TGTGCCAGCAGTACCGGTGAGGGCCCCTACGAGCAGTACTTC. This encodes CASSTGEGPYEQYF.

The chain links TRBV5-6 to TRBJ1-2; the match to TRBD1 covers 9 bases. The CDR3 spans 13 residues. After removal of 7 bases from V and 7 bases from J, the junction contained 8 bases not matched to a gene. The germline V gene has CDR1 SGHDT and CDR2 YYEEEE. CDR3 coding DNA: TGTGCCAGCTGGAAACAGGGGGCAGCTGGCTACACCTTC. This codes for CASWKQGAAGYTF.

This chain joins TRBV5-4 and TRBJ2-3; D is undetermined. The V gene lost 1 base and the J gene lost 1 base, with 13 bases spanning the gap. The V gene's germline CDR1 is SGHNT and CDR2 YYREEE (reference sequence). This CDR3 is built from 16 residues. The CDR3 loop is CASSLFSGSRTDTQYF. CDR3 coding DNA: TGTGCCAGCAGCTTGTTTAGTGGCAGCCGCACAGATACGCAGTATTTT.

This sequence joins TRBV7-6 and TRBJ1-1; D gene unclear. The V gene lost 2 bases and the J gene lost 4 bases, with 8 bases spanning the gap. The CDR3 covers 13 residues. The germline CDR1 and CDR2 sequences are SGHVS and FNYEAQ. CDR3 coding DNA: TGTGCCAGCAGCTTAAATCCGCCCACTGAAGCTTTCTTT. The encoded protein is CASSLNPPTEAFF.

J is TRBJ1-5 and V is TRBV27; 8 bases fit TRBD1. The V gene's germline CDR1 is MNHEY and CDR2 SMNVEV (reference sequence). This CDR3 has 16 residues. V gave up 6 bases and J gave up 7 bases; unmatched junction bases: 14. The CDR3 nucleotides are TGTGCCAGCAGACGAGAGGGACAGGCTCTTTGGCAGCCCCAGCATTTT. Translated: CASRREGQALWQPQHF.

The chain recombines TRBV5-1 with TRBJ2-3, with D possibly matching TRBD1 (6 bases). CDR1 SGHRS and CDR2 YFSETQ come from the germline V gene. The CDR3 is made up of 15 amino acids. V was pared by 0 bases and J by 6 bases, with 14 bases between. This CDR3 is CASSLEAGVGDTQYF. The CDR3 nucleotides read TGCGCCAGCAGCTTGGAGGCAGGGGTCGGGGATACGCAGTATTTT.

The gene calls are TRBV27 and TRBJ2-3; a weak D match, TRBD1 (9 bases). CDR3 size: 22 residues. V was shortened by 5 bases and J by 0 bases, with 33 bases between the two germline ends. Looked up from germline, CDR1 is MNHEY and CDR2 is SMNVEV (reference sequence). CDR3 in DNA: TGTGCCAGCAGTCCTGGGACAGGGTGGTTCTTCGGGAGGGAAATTAGCACAGATACGCAGTATTTT. It is translated as CASSPGTGWFFGREISTDTQYF.

The J gene is TRBJ2-1, the V gene TRBV28; 12 bases fit TRBD2. V lost 2 bases, J lost 8 bases, and 4 bases stayed unmatched. CDR3 length equals 15 residues. The germline gives CDR1 MDHEN, CDR2 SYDVKM. In nucleotides, the CDR3 is TGTGCCAGCAGTTTAGCTAGCGGGAGGGCCCATGAGCAGTTCTTC. Translation gives CASSLASGRAHEQFF. The whole variable domain, filled in from reference TRBV28 and TRBJ2-1, reads DVKVTQSSRYLVKRTGEKVFLECVQDMDHENMFWYRQDPGLGLRLIYFSYDVKMKEKGDIPEGYSVSREKKERFSLILESASTNQTSMYLCASSLASGRAHEQFFGPGTRLTVL.

V gene TRBV12-5 combines with J gene TRBJ2-5; D remains ambiguous. Deletions cut 2 bases from V and 1 base from J, with 11 bases between. The germline V gene has CDR1 LGHNT and CDR2 FRNRAP. The CDR3 is 15 amino acids. In DNA form, the CDR3 reads TGTGCTAGTGGTTTGTCCGGGTACCGCCAAGAGACCCAGTACTTC. Translating gives CASGLSGYRQETQYF. Full variable domain (outside the CDR3, taken from reference TRBV12-5 and TRBJ2-5): DARVTQTPRHKVTEMGQEVTMRCQPILGHNTVFWYRQTMMQGLELLAYFRNRAPLDDSGMPKDRFSAEMPDATLATLKIQPSEPRDSAVYFCASGLSGYRQETQYFGPGTRLLVL.

V usage is TRBV18 and J usage is TRBJ2-5; 8 bases fit TRBD1. V gave up 4 bases and J gave up 3 bases; unmatched junction bases: 1. The CDR3 totals 13 residues. Per the germline V gene, CDR1 is KGHSH and CDR2 is LQKENI. The DNA for the CDR3 is TGTGCCAGCTCACAGGGACAGGAAGAGACCCAGTACTTC. This sequence encodes CASSQGQEETQYF.